This is a list of T cell receptor beta chains from one sample in a study of blood T cells in healthy people across ages. TCRdb fed the 5' RACE reads into MiXCR, producing one record per CDR3 protein. The data contain some 690,000 distinct CDR3 sequences, over 20% of them singletons. Input material: blood. The receptors were gathered from a man in his sixties or seventies in good health. CDR3s include the opening cysteine and the closing phenylalanine or tryptophan. Each record gives: D gene, V gene, clone size, J gene, CDR3 DNA, CDR3 protein. D genes are given only for firm matches. Part of the rows lack a size; the others show once, few, many or a class for expanded clones.

TRBD2	TRBV4-2	many	TRBJ2-1	TGTGCCAGCACCAGAGCGGGGGGGCAAAACAATGAGCAGTTCTTC	CASTRAGGQNNEQFF
TRBD2	TRBV7-2	.	TRBJ2-1	TGTGCCAGCAACCCCACGGCGGGAGAGAACAATGAGCAGTTCTTC	CASNPTAGENNEQFF
.	TRBV29-1	few	TRBJ1-2	TGCAGCGTTGTATTGGGGACACTCTATGGCTACACCTTC	CSVVLGTLYGYTF
.	TRBV18	.	TRBJ1-5	TGTGCCAGCTCACCAAAAGGAGGGGAATACAATCAGCCCCAGCATTTT	CASSPKGGEYNQPQHF
TRBD2	TRBV5-1	few	TRBJ2-1	TGCGCCAGCAGCTTTGGACTAGGATCGCGCAATGAGCAGTTCTTC	CASSFGLGSRNEQFF
TRBD1	TRBV29-1	.	TRBJ1-1	TGCAGCGCTGGACAGGTGAACACTGAAGCTTTCTTT	CSAGQVNTEAFF
TRBD2	TRBV5-1	.	TRBJ2-3	TGCGCCAGCAGCTCCCTAGCTAGCGGGAGAACAGATACGCAGTATTTT	CASSSLASGRTDTQYF
.	TRBV12-3/TRBV12-4	few	TRBJ2-5	TGTGCCAGCAGTGTCGGGGCCGAGACCCAGTACTTC	CASSVGAETQYF
.	TRBV6-2/TRBV6-3	.	TRBJ1-4	TGTGCCAGCGGTCGCCGAGGGACGATAGGTGAAAAGCTGTTTTTT	CASGRRGTIGEKLFF
.	TRBV30	.	TRBJ2-3	TGTGCCTGGAGTCAGGACAGACCCACAGATACGCAGTATTTT	CAWSQDRPTDTQYF